The rows below give T cell receptor beta chains drawn from one sample of a study of T-cell memory formation after mild COVID-19. From the 5' RACE reads, TCRdb called clonotypes with MiXCR, one entry per CDR3 protein. The sample has roughly 350,000 distinct CDR3 sequences; 25% to 30% are singletons. Input material: PBMCs or a T cell subset sorted from them (not recorded which). These receptors came from an adult woman who had mild COVID-19 (a few samples of this study predate the infection). Cell type and time point are not known. Both conserved end residues are part of each CDR3. D genes are given only for firm matches. Rows give clone size only sometimes, using once, few, many, or a class for an expanded clone.

D gene	V gene	clone size	J gene	CDR3 protein	CDR3 DNA
.	TRBV7-6	.	TRBJ2-7	CASSLGAGDSYEQYF	TGTGCCAGCAGCTTAGGCGCAGGGGATAGCTACGAGCAGTACTTC
TRBD2	TRBV12-3/TRBV12-4	.	TRBJ2-3	CASMGLAGGSGTQYF	TGTGCCAGCATGGGACTAGCGGGGGGATCGGGTACGCAGTATTTT
.	TRBV2	.	TRBJ2-5	CASTPWQETQYF	TGTGCCAGCACTCCGTGGCAAGAGACCCAGTACTTC
TRBD1	TRBV6-5	few	TRBJ1-2	CASSSAGWGQGNGYTF	TGTGCCAGCAGTTCCGCGGGTTGGGGACAGGGGAATGGCTACACCTTC
.	TRBV5-6	.	TRBJ2-7	CASSLGHSYEQYF	TGTGCCAGCAGCTTGGGCCACTCCTACGAGCAGTACTTC
.	TRBV6-6	.	TRBJ2-5	CASSYFGGPKETQYF	TGTGCCAGCAGTTATTTTGGGGGGCCGAAAGAGACCCAGTACTTC
TRBD2	TRBV7-9	.	TRBJ2-5	CASSLKEGTRRYQETKYF	TGTGCCAGCAGCTTAAAGGAAGGGACTAGGAGGTATCAAGAGACCAAGTACTTC
TRBD2	TRBV30	.	TRBJ2-3	CAWSGLAVTDTQYF	TGTGCCTGGAGTGGGCTAGCGGTTACAGATACGCAGTATTTT
.	TRBV4-3	few	TRBJ2-2	CASSPQIKDGELFF	TGCGCCAGCAGCCCCCAGATAAAGGACGGGGAGCTGTTTTTT
.	TRBV7-6	.	TRBJ1-2	CASSLARRSLYGYTF	TGTGCCAGCAGCTTAGCTAGGAGGAGTCTTTATGGCTACACCTTC
TRBD2	TRBV28	few	TRBJ2-1	CASSWTSGANEQFF	TGTGCCAGCAGTTGGACTAGCGGGGCCAATGAGCAGTTCTTC